This TCR beta chain was identified during a study of T cells in Graves' hyperthyroidism and ophthalmopathy. The TCR beta CDR3 regions underwent amplification using RNA transcripts as the source. With the HTBI primer set, the TCR CDR3 went through a first round of RT-PCR. TCRdb itself ran the multiplex PCR reads through MiXCR, one entry per CDR3 protein. The sample lists hundreds of thousands of distinct CDR3 sequences; just under 20% were seen once. Any patient presenting with uncontrolled infection, other autoimmune disease, pregnancy or lactation was left out. The source material was blood. The TCR originated in a man aged 40-49 years with Graves' ophthalmopathy.

The CDR3 reads CASSDIAGVGYNEQFF. The CDR3 nucleotides are TGTGCCAGTAGTGACATAGCGGGAGTGGGTTACAATGAGCAGTTCTTC. The V and J genes are TRBV19 and TRBJ2-1; 9 positions match TRBD2. The CDR3 is 16 residues long. Germline assignment: CDR1 LNHDA and CDR2 SQIVND (reference sequence). Trimming at V came to 5 bases and at J to 4 bases, leaving 9 bases not matched to a gene.